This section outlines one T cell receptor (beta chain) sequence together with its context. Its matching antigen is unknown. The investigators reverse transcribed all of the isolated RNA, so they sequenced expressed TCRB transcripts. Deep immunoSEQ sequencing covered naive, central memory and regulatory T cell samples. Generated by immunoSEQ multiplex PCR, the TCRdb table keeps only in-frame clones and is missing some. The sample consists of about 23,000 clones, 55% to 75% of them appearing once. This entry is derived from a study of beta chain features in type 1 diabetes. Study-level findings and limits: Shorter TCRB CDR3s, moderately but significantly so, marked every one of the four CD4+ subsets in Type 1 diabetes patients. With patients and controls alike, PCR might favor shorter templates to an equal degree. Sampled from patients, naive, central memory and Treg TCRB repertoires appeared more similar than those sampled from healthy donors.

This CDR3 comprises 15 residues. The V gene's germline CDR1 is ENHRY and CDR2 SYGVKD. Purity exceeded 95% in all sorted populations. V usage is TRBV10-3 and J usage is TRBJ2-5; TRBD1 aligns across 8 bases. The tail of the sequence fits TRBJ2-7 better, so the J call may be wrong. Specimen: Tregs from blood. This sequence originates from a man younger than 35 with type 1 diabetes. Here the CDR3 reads CAIRGTGTGRTEQYF. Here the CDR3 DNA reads TGTGCCATCAGAGGAACCGGGACAGGTCGTACCGAGCAGTACTTC.